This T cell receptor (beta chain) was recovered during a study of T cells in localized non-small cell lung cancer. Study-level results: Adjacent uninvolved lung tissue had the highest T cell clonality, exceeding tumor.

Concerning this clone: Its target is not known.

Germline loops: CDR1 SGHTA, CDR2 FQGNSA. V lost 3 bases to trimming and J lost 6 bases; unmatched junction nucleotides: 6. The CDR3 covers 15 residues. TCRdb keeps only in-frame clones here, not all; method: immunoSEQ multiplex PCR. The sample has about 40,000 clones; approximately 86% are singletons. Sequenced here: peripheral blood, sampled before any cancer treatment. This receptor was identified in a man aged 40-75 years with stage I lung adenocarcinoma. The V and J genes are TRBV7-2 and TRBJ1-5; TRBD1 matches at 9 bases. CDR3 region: CASSFRTGVGQPQHF. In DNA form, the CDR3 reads TGTGCCAGCAGCTTTAGGACAGGGGTGGGTCAGCCCCAGCATTTT.